This TCR beta chain emerged from a study of blood T cell repertoires in COVID-19. Whole-study context: The origin of the acute and convalescent COVID-19 samples was the United States, Italy and Spain. The analysed material was cDNA or gDNA that came from T cells, B-cell-depleted T cells, or PBMCs.

The germline gives CDR1 SGDLS, CDR2 YYNGEE. The CDR3 contains 14 residues. Trimming shortened V by 1 base and J by 3 bases, and 8 bases separated the two germline ends. Authors' methods: Amplified reference gene primers provided the basis for estimating nucleated cell counts. The method was immunoSEQ multiplex PCR; TCRdb's version includes in-frame clones alone and lacks a portion of them. For V, J and clone size, that table is used; D and trimming come from the DNA. The sample lists 290,000 or so clones, roughly 80% occurring once. The specimen was PBMCs or T cells enriched from blood (not recorded which). The chain links TRBV9 to TRBJ1-3, with no clear D. This receptor was obtained from a man aged 35 to 55 who had been exposed to COVID-19. CDR3 amino acids: CASSVWGGGNTIYF. CDR3 bases: TGTGCCAGCAGCGTATGGGGAGGTGGAAACACCATATATTTT.